Listed here are 26 T cell receptor beta chains from one sample, sequenced in a study of shared clonotypes between healthy human individuals (TCRdb year 2020). Libraries were built with the immunoSEQ multiplex PCR assay. Here the immuneACCESS table is served through TCRdb, limited to in-frame sequences with V and J called. Missing clones are a known gap in these copies; in checked studies unresolved V genes cover under half, and the rest lacks a known reason. The sample includes fewer than 650,000 clones, with around 77% observed a single time. More than 10% of the sample lies in the top ten. Sequences were obtained from PBMCs. These receptor sequences come from a woman aged 40 to 50 in good health. Some clones in this sample may be carry-over from other donors' samples.

This clone was found once. The CDR3 nucleotides are TGCGCCAGCAGTAGGGGGAGAGACACCGGGGAGCTGTTTTTT. Translating it yields CASSRGRDTGELFF. This sequence joins TRBV10-1 and TRBJ2-2; D is possibly TRBD1 (6 bases). Germline-derived CDR1 and CDR2 are WNHNN and SYGVQD (reference sequence). The CDR3 totals 14 residues. Trimming took 5 bases from V and 3 from J, leaving 10 bases between them.

The V and J genes are TRBV29-1 and TRBJ2-3; D tentatively reads TRBD1 or TRBD2 (5 bases each). Germline CDR1 is SQVTM and CDR2 is ANQGSEA. V was shortened by 7 bases and J by 3 bases, with 17 bases between the two germline ends. CDR3 size: 14 residues. Written as DNA, the CDR3 is TGCAGCGCCACCAAGTTTGGGGGTACAGATACGCAGTATTTT. This gives the protein CSATKFGGTDTQYF.

The chain has TRBV7-8 and TRBJ1-2, with D possibly being TRBD1 (6 bases). Trimming shortened V by 3 bases and J by 4 bases, and 15 bases separated the two germline ends. The V gene's germline CDR1 is SGHVS and CDR2 FQNEAQ. The CDR3 contains 15 residues. The CDR3 DNA is TGTGCCAGCAGCTTCCTACTCGACAGGCTCTATGGCTACACCTTC. Translating it yields CASSFLLDRLYGYTF.

The chain is built from TRBV7-8 and TRBJ2-1; 11 positions agree with TRBD2. The CDR3 extends over 16 amino acids. J was trimmed by 9 bases and V by 5 bases; bases with no gene match: 12. In germline, CDR1 is SGHVS, CDR2 FQNEAQ. The CDR3 coding sequence is TGTGCCAGCAGCCTCACAGGGGTTAGCGGGAGGGTTGAGCAGTTCTTC. It translates to CASSLTGVSGRVEQFF.

The genes are TRBV5-1 and TRBJ2-3; 15 bases align to TRBD2. The trim removed 1 base at V and 0 bases at J, leaving 3 bases unmatched. Germline CDR1 is SGHRS and CDR2 is YFSETQ. The CDR3 spans 18 residues. The CDR3 DNA follows: TGCGCCAGCAGCTTGAGGGGACTAGCGGGAGGCAGCACAGATACGCAGTATTTT. This translates into CASSLRGLAGGSTDTQYF.

The V gene is TRBV6-6, the J gene TRBJ2-1; D not resolved. Germline V CDR1 and CDR2: MNHNY, SVGAGI (reference sequence). This CDR3 comprises 14 residues. Deletions cut 2 bases from V and 5 bases from J, with 10 bases between. In nucleotides, the CDR3 is TGTGCCAGCAGTTACGTGGCGCAGAACAATGAGCAGTTCTTC. Its translation is CASSYVAQNNEQFF.

The chain combines TRBV7-3 with TRBJ2-1; 7 positions match TRBD1. The junction had 5 bases not matched to a gene; V was cut back by 3 bases and J by 3 bases. CDR3 length: 15 amino acids. The V gene's germline CDR1 is SGHTA and CDR2 FQGTGA. The CDR3 is CASSFRDRGYNEQFF. CDR3 DNA sequence: TGTGCCAGCAGCTTCCGGGACAGAGGCTACAATGAGCAGTTCTTC.

This sequence joins TRBV5-1 and TRBJ2-1; 9 bases agree with TRBD2. This CDR3 region has 16 residues. Germline CDR1 reads SGHRS; CDR2 reads YFSETQ. With 0 bases clipped from V and 8 bases from J, the junction kept 9 bases outside the gene matches. For the CDR3, the DNA is TGCGCCAGCAGCTTGGGGGTAGCGGGAGCTATCGATGAGCAGTTCTTC. Its protein is CASSLGVAGAIDEQFF.

V is TRBV7-9 and J is TRBJ2-3; 8 bases match TRBD1. The CDR3 runs 12 residues. Germline V gene sequence: CDR1 SEHNR, CDR2 FQNEAQ (reference sequence). V shed 1 base, J shed 11 bases, and the junction held 2 bases outside the gene matches. In DNA, the CDR3 is TGTGCCAGCAGCTTAGGACAGGGGATGCAGTATTTT. Protein: CASSLGQGMQYF.

The chain uses TRBV2 and TRBJ2-3, with D possibly being TRBD2 (5 bases). The CDR3 runs 14 residues. V lost 11 bases and J lost 4, with 19 bases in between. Germline V gene lookup returns CDR1 SNHLY and CDR2 FYNNEI. The CDR3 DNA sequence: TGTGCCGGAAAAGCGGAGGTGGGCGCAGATACGCAGTATTTT. Translation gives CAGKAEVGADTQYF. Looking up the rest from reference TRBV2 and TRBJ2-3 gives the full variable domain: EPEVTQTPSHQVTQMGQEVILRCVPISNHLYFYWYRQILGQKVEFLVSFYNNEISEKSEIFDDQFSVERPDGSNFTLKIRSTKLEDSAMYFCAGKAEVGADTQYFGPGTRLTVL.

This chain joins TRBV10-3 and TRBJ1-1, with a weak D call TRBD1 (5 bases). The CDR3 contains 14 residues. Germline loops: CDR1 ENHRY, CDR2 SYGVKD. Trimming removed 4 bases at V and 3 bases at J, with 12 bases between. The CDR3 sequence: CAISGRREDTEAFF. The CDR3 DNA reads TGTGCCATCAGTGGGCGCAGGGAGGACACTGAAGCTTTCTTT.

This clone was detected a few times. The chain combines TRBV6-4 with TRBJ2-7, with D uncertain. There are 12 residues in the CDR3. Trimming removed 6 bases from V and 5 bases from J, with 11 bases in between. The germline CDR1 and CDR2 sequences are MRHNA and SNTAGT. The CDR3 protein is CASRAGPHEQYF. The CDR3 nucleotides are TGTGCCAGCAGGGCAGGCCCCCACGAGCAGTACTTC.

The chain is built from TRBV5-1 and TRBJ2-1, with D possibly matching TRBD2 (5 bases). The CDR3 sequence is 15 residues long. Germline lookup yields CDR1 SGHRS and CDR2 YFSETQ. The V end lost 5 bases, the J end lost 4 bases, and 16 bases lay between the germline ends. The CDR3 coding sequence is TGCGCCAGCAGTCCGCTAGCCAAAGATTACAATGAGCAGTTCTTC. Its protein is CASSPLAKDYNEQFF.

The CDR3 loop reads CASSQPTSGPTDTQYF. For the CDR3, the DNA is TGCGCCAGCAGCCAACCTACTAGCGGTCCCACAGATACGCAGTATTTT. The gene calls are TRBV4-1 and TRBJ2-3; 8 bases align to TRBD2. This CDR3 spans 16 amino acids. The V gene's germline CDR1 is MGHRA and CDR2 YSYEKL. The V and J ends lost 2 bases and 2 bases, in that order; junction bases with no gene match: 6.

The CDR3 spells CATEPGLAIYEQYF. CDR3 sequence (DNA): TGTGCCACCGAACCGGGACTAGCGATCTACGAGCAGTACTTC. This chain uses TRBV28 with TRBJ2-7, with TRBD2 identical over 10 bases. The CDR3 runs to 14 residues. Germline trimming cut 10 bases from V and 3 bases from J; bases unmatched to any gene: 9. Germline V CDR1 and CDR2: MDHEN, SYDVKM.

This clone appeared many times. The sample has other DNA sequences that encode this CDR3 too. The genes are TRBV28 and TRBJ2-1, with no clear D. The length of the CDR3 is 14 residues. CDR1 MDHEN and CDR2 SYDVKM come from the germline V gene. The V gene lost 6 bases and the J gene lost 0 bases, with 9 bases spanning the gap. The CDR3 nucleotides read TGTGCCAGCAGATCCCGAAGCTCCTACAATGAGCAGTTCTTC. This sequence encodes CASRSRSSYNEQFF.

The V call is TRBV28, the J call TRBJ1-1, with D tentatively TRBD1 (6 bases). The V end lost 5 bases, the J end lost 0 bases, and 13 bases lay between the germline ends. The CDR3 is 15 residues long. Looked up from germline, CDR1 is MDHEN and CDR2 is SYDVKM. CDR3 in DNA: TGTGCCAGCAGTCCGCCCGACAGGATGAACACTGAAGCTTTCTTT. Protein sequence: CASSPPDRMNTEAFF.

V usage is TRBV5-1 and J usage is TRBJ2-7, with D tentatively TRBD1 (5 bases). V gave up 0 bases and J gave up 5 bases, with 12 bases separating them. Germline values: CDR1 SGHRS, CDR2 YFSETQ. The CDR3 totals 14 residues. The CDR3: CASSLVPGSNEQYF. The CDR3 DNA sequence: TGCGCCAGCAGCTTGGTCCCAGGGTCCAACGAGCAGTACTTC.

Remarks on this clone: Other DNA sequences in the same sample also yield this CDR3. CDR3 nucleotides: TGTGCCAGCAGCTCTCGGACAGGGGGCCAAGAGACCCAGTACTTC. It specifies CASSSRTGGQETQYF. The V and J genes are TRBV11-3 and TRBJ2-5; 10 nucleotides line up with TRBD1. This CDR3 has 15 residues. V dropped 4 bases and J dropped 1; count of bases not matched to a gene: 3. Per germline, CDR1 SGHNT and CDR2 YENEEA.

This chain joins TRBV15 and TRBJ2-7, with 9 bases fitting TRBD2. The germline gives CDR1 LNHNV, CDR2 YYDKDF (reference sequence). The length of the CDR3 is 16 residues. The ends lost 1 base at V and 5 bases at J; junction bases unmatched: 9. The chain's CDR3 is CATSRGSAGGPHEQYF. The DNA for the CDR3 is TGTGCCACCAGCAGAGGGTCGGCGGGAGGGCCACACGAGCAGTACTTC.

The rearrangement joins TRBV4-3 to TRBJ2-1; 14 nucleotides agree with TRBD2. This CDR3 spans 16 amino acids. Germline-derived CDR1 and CDR2 are LGHNA and YSLEER. V lost 0 bases to trimming and J lost 14 bases; unmatched junction nucleotides: 9. CDR3 coding DNA: TGCGCCAGCAGCCAAGATCGGGGACTAGCGGGAGTTAAGGAGTTCTTC. It specifies CASSQDRGLAGVKEFF.

The V and J genes are TRBV7-6 and TRBJ2-3, with 11 bases identical to TRBD2. Losses at the gene ends were 5 bases for V and 3 bases for J; bases not matched to a gene: 10. CDR1 is SGHVS and CDR2 is FNYEAQ in the germline V gene. The CDR3 sequence is 17 residues long. CDR3 residues: CASSPGTSGIITDTQYF. Written as DNA, the CDR3 is TGTGCCAGCAGCCCCGGGACTAGCGGAATTATAACAGATACGCAGTATTTT.

The rearrangement links TRBV6-1 to TRBJ2-1; D is perhaps TRBD1 (6 bases). The CDR3 is 13 residues long. V was pared by 6 bases and J by 12 bases, with 18 bases between. Germline CDR1 reads MNHNS; CDR2 reads SASEGT. CDR3 coding DNA: TGTGCCAGCAGCCCCCCGCCCCAGGGGAGGCAGTTCTTC. Translation gives CASSPPPQGRQFF.

With respect to this clone: A far larger clone is one nucleotide away, so this likely arose from a read error. This chain connects TRBV28 to TRBJ1-1; D is possibly TRBD1 (6 bases). The CDR3 is 15 residues long. Between the trimmed V and J ends, which lost 5 bases and 1 base, there was a span of 14 bases. Germline V gene lookup returns CDR1 MDHEN and CDR2 SYDVKM. CDR3 DNA sequence: TGTGCCAGCAGTACCGCCGGGACATCGAACACTGAAGCTTTCTTT. This sequence encodes CASSTAGTSNTEAFF.

About this clone: A single base is all that separates this from a far larger clone, so a read error is likely. The genes are TRBV30 and TRBJ1-1; D is unresolved. The germline CDR1 and CDR2 sequences are GTSNPN and SVGIG (reference sequence). CDR3 length equals 14 residues. V lost 2 bases to trimming and J lost 2 bases, with 12 bases between them. CDR3 nucleotides: TGTGCCTGGAGTATGAGAGGGATAAACACTGAAGCTTTCTTT. This sequence encodes CAWSMRGINTEAFF. The entire variable domain, with the rest obtained from reference TRBV30 and TRBJ1-1, is as follows: SQTIHQWPATLVQPVGSPLSLECTVEGTSNPNLYWYRQAAGRGLQLLFYSVGIGQISSEVPQNLSASRPQDRQFILSSKKLLLSDSGFYLCAWSMRGINTEAFFGQGTRLTVV.

The chain has TRBV28 and TRBJ2-3; the D call may be TRBD1 or TRBD2 (5 bases each). The CDR3 sequence is 15 residues long. Trimming stripped 7 bases from V and 2 bases from J, with 16 bases between. The V gene's germline CDR1 is MDHEN and CDR2 SYDVKM. CDR3 loop: CASTRGGGITDTQYF. In DNA, the CDR3 is TGTGCCAGCACTAGGGGCGGAGGAATCACAGATACGCAGTATTTT. The whole variable domain, filled in from reference TRBV28 and TRBJ2-3, reads DVKVTQSSRYLVKRTGEKVFLECVQDMDHENMFWYRQDPGLGLRLIYFSYDVKMKEKGDIPEGYSVSREKKERFSLILESASTNQTSMYLCASTRGGGITDTQYFGPGTRLTVL.